Here is one T cell receptor (beta chain) with its context. The antigen it binds to is not known. No base quality information exists; no much larger clone differs at one position. Collaborating institutions collected whole blood in K2EDTA tubes following their own protocols. Collaborator samples were shipped for TCRbeta analysis as frozen whole blood, isolated PBMCs, or DNA extracted from either sample type. V is reduced by 7 bases and J by 4 bases, leaving a spacing of 16 bases between them. Inclusive of the bounding cysteine and phenylalanine, the CDR3 is 13 residues long. The sequence is cut down to CDR3 DNA, 39 bases in frame from base 1. Looking up the germline V gene yields CDR1 SQVTM and CDR2 ANQGSEA. This record comes from a study of blood T cell repertoires in COVID-19 (TCRdb year 2020). Background for the entire study: Collaborator samples came from the United States, Italy and Spain and covered acute and convalescent phases of COVID-19. The material from the prospective study consisted of cDNA or gDNA derived from T cells, B-cell-depleted T cells, or PBMCs. Deeply sampled blood TCRbeta repertoires from subjects exposed to, actively infected with, or recovered from COVID-19 were included in the dataset. The repertoires were released in a freely available public database meant as a resource for research on the immune response to SARS-CoV-2. Samples were obtained from the ongoing ImmuneRACE study (first 160 participants) and from 1,200 or so subjects provided by 6 global collaborators. A de-identified subject ID, COVID-19 status, age in years and sex were almost always included in the sample metadata. Where available, HLA class I and class II types were taken from metadata supplied by the sample provider and were not determined by assay-based typing. Overall study outcomes, separate from this receptor: The amount of clinical and demographic metadata varied by source and participant and was provided uncurated.

TCRbeta CDR3 regions were amplified from genomic DNA by means of the immunoSEQ Assay, a bias-controlled multiplex PCR. Per the original workflow: Within the assay, amplification of reference gene primers was used to estimate how many nucleated cells each sample contained. Sequence reads were collapsed and filtered to measure the absolute abundance of every unique TCRbeta CDR3 rearrangement. For each sample, productive Simpson clonality was calculated as the square root of Simpson's diversity index across productive rearrangements. TCRdb carries this immuneACCESS record with in-frame sequences only. Its versions omit some clonotypes, under half of them owing to an unresolved V gene in the studies checked, with the rest unexplained. Clone size and V and J calls were adopted from that table, with D and trimming inferred from the DNA. The sample table contains roughly 75,000 clones; only one count was recorded for approximately 80% of them. Jointly, the top ten make up roughly 10% of the sample.

This sequence was found in a man in his forties or fifties with acute or convalescent COVID-19. Rearrangement joined TRBV29-1 to TRBJ1-2; tentative D gene TRBD1, with 6 bases matching. The sequenced material came from peripheral blood. The nucleotides read TGCAGCGGGGGGGCTGAGGGAGGCTATGGCTACACCTTC. It codes for CSGGAEGGYGYTF.